A single sample is the source of the 18 T cell receptor beta chains below, sequenced in a study of blood T cell repertoires in COVID-19. Clones were sequenced by immunoSEQ multiplex PCR, and TCRdb holds only the in-frame ones, with some missing. The sample lists about 200,000 clones, 86% occurring once. The sample taken for sequencing was PBMCs or T cells enriched from blood (not recorded which). These receptors were collected from a man aged 35 to 55 with acute COVID-19.

The CDR3: CASSLSGRAAGELFF. The CDR3 nucleotides are TGTGCCAGCAGTCTAAGCGGGAGGGCCGCCGGGGAGCTGTTTTTT. This chain uses TRBV6-2 or TRBV6-3 with TRBJ2-2, with 10 bases identical to TRBD2. Germline CDR1 and CDR2: MNHEY and SVGEGT. After removal of 5 bases from V and 6 bases from J, the junction contained 6 bases not matched to a gene. This CDR3 region has 15 residues.

The V and J genes are TRBV4-2 and TRBJ2-7, with 7 positions matching TRBD2. CDR3 size: 14 residues. V dropped 5 bases and J dropped 2; count of bases not matched to a gene: 6. Germline CDR1 is LGHNA and CDR2 is YNFKEQ. The CDR3 region is CASSRTRTAYEQYF. The DNA for the CDR3 is TGTGCCAGCAGCAGGACTAGAACCGCCTACGAGCAGTACTTC.

The genes are TRBV9 and TRBJ2-3; D not certain. CDR1 SGDLS and CDR2 YYNGEE come from the germline V gene. The CDR3 loop spans 13 amino acids. Between the trimmed V and J ends, which lost 1 base and 6 bases, there was a span of 9 bases. The DNA of the CDR3 is TGTGCCAGCAGCGTAAAGTTTGAGGATACGCAGTATTTT. Translating gives CASSVKFEDTQYF.

Only one count was recorded for this clone. This rearrangement joins TRBV15 to TRBJ1-5; TRBD1 matches at 7 bases. This CDR3 contains 15 residues. V was clipped by 4 bases and J by 0 bases; unmatched bases: 3. The V gene's germline CDR1 is LNHNV and CDR2 YYDKDF (reference sequence). CDR3 in amino acids: CATSTRTGSNQPQHF. The CDR3, as DNA: TGTGCCACCAGCACTCGGACAGGTAGCAATCAGCCCCAGCATTTT. Filled out from reference TRBV15 and TRBJ1-5, the complete variable domain reads DAMVIQNPRYQVTQFGKPVTLSCSQTLNHNVMYWYQQKSSQAPKLLFHYYDKDFNNEADTPDNFQSRRPNTSFCFLDIRSPGLGDTAMYLCATSTRTGSNQPQHFGDGTRLSIL.

The chain uses TRBV7-6 and TRBJ2-2, with TRBD1 identical over 10 bases. This CDR3 is 15 amino acids long. Germline V gene lookup returns CDR1 SGHVS and CDR2 FNYEAQ. J lost 4 bases, V lost 5 bases, and 4 bases had no gene match. CDR3 amino acids: CASSRTGGITGELFF. The CDR3 DNA reads TGTGCCAGCAGCCGGACAGGGGGAATCACCGGGGAGCTGTTTTTT.

The J gene is TRBJ2-5, the V gene TRBV9, with 7 positions matching TRBD2. J lost 2 bases, V lost 3 bases, and 7 bases had no gene match. Per the germline V gene, CDR1 is SGDLS and CDR2 is YYNGEE. This CDR3 is 15 amino acids long. The CDR3 spells CASSAVAGRQETQYF. Written as DNA, the CDR3 is TGTGCCAGCAGCGCAGTAGCGGGTCGACAAGAGACCCAGTACTTC.

The gene calls are TRBV2 and TRBJ2-5; D not certain. The CDR3 has 16 amino acids. CDR1 and CDR2 (germline): SNHLY, FYNNEI. Trimming left V 0 bases short and J 0 bases short, with 11 bases between. CDR3 nucleotides: TGTGCCAGCAGTGAAGCGCGAAGCCGTTACCAAGAGACCCAGTACTTC. Its translation: CASSEARSRYQETQYF.

CDR3 DNA sequence: TGCGCCAGCACCCCTCATGACAGCATTCCTGGAAACACCATATATTTT. Translated, it gives CASTPHDSIPGNTIYF. The chain carries TRBV10-2 and TRBJ1-3; possibly TRBD1 for D (5 bases). The CDR3 has 16 amino acids. V lost 7 bases and J 2 bases, leaving 18 bases between the germline ends. Germline V gene lookup returns CDR1 WSHSY and CDR2 SAAADI.

The chain couples TRBV5-1 to TRBJ2-2, with 9 bases fitting TRBD1. With 9 bases clipped from V and 5 bases from J, the junction kept 5 bases outside the gene matches. The CDR3 has 13 residues. Germline assignment: CDR1 SGHRS and CDR2 YFSETQ. Here the CDR3 reads CATGQGWTGELFF. The CDR3 nucleotides are TGCGCCACCGGACAGGGGTGGACCGGGGAGCTGTTTTTT.

The chain employs TRBV7-2 and TRBJ1-2; TRBD1 might be the D (6 bases). Per germline, CDR1 SGHTA and CDR2 FQGNSA. V was trimmed by 1 base and J by 9 bases, leaving 15 bases between them. The CDR3 has 14 residues. The chain's CDR3 is CASSLESGRDSYTF. As DNA, the CDR3 is TGTGCCAGCAGCTTAGAATCCGGCAGGGACAGCTACACCTTC.

CDR3 protein: CASSPSGSSGELFF. The CDR3 DNA sequence: TGTGCCAGTAGTCCTAGCGGGAGTTCCGGGGAGCTGTTTTTT. This chain links TRBV19 with TRBJ2-2, with 10 positions matching TRBD2. The ends lost 5 bases at V and 6 bases at J; junction bases unmatched: 3. This CDR3 comprises 14 residues. Per the germline V gene, CDR1 is LNHDA and CDR2 is SQIVND (reference sequence).

This clone was detected only a few times. The chain couples TRBV7-8 to TRBJ2-2; 8 bases map to TRBD1. The CDR3 runs 18 residues. The V gene's germline CDR1 is SGHVS and CDR2 FQNEAQ. V lost 1 base to trimming and J lost 1 base; unmatched junction nucleotides: 8. CDR3 nucleotide sequence: TGTGCCAGCAGCTTAGTGGTCTCCGGGACAGGGAACACCGGGGAGCTGTTTTTT. Protein: CASSLVVSGTGNTGELFF.

The chain combines TRBV9 with TRBJ2-3; D gene uncertain. CDR3 length: 15 residues. The germline V gene has CDR1 SGDLS and CDR2 YYNGEE. The V end was cut by 2 bases, the J end by 4 bases, with 14 bases between. In DNA form, the CDR3 reads TGTGCCAGCAGCGTTCTGAAATCAGGTTCAGATACGCAGTATTTT. Protein sequence: CASSVLKSGSDTQYF.

This clone has just one count. The gene calls are TRBV5-1 and TRBJ1-1, with 7 bases aligning to TRBD1. Germline CDR1 reads SGHRS; CDR2 reads YFSETQ. Trimming took 3 bases from V and 1 from J; bases not matched to a gene: 3. The CDR3 sequence is 14 residues long. The DNA of the CDR3 is TGCGCCAGCAGCTCCGACAGGGCGAACACTGAAGCTTTCTTT. Its protein product is CASSSDRANTEAFF.

J is TRBJ2-2 and V is TRBV27, with TRBD1 matching 8 bases. This CDR3 region has 15 residues. V shed 6 bases and J 4 bases; nucleotides not matched to a gene: 7. Germline CDR1 and CDR2: MNHEY and SMNVEV (reference sequence). CDR3 coding DNA: TGTGCCAGCAGCTGGCAGGGGGCCGGCACCGGGGAGCTGTTTTTT. Translating gives CASSWQGAGTGELFF.

The genes are TRBV7-3 and TRBJ1-6; TRBD1 might be the D (5 bases). Germline-derived CDR1 and CDR2 are SGHTA and FQGTGA. The V gene lost 5 bases and the J gene lost 8 bases, with 10 bases spanning the gap. This CDR3 contains 13 residues. CDR3 sequence (DNA): TGTGCCAGCAGCCCCGGGACTCATTCACCCCTCCACTTT. Residues: CASSPGTHSPLHF.

In its sample, this clone was seen once. The chain combines TRBV6-5 with TRBJ1-5; the match to TRBD1 covers 9 bases. Losses at the gene ends were 7 bases for V and 2 bases for J; bases not matched to a gene: 3. CDR3 size: 14 residues. Per germline, CDR1 MNHEY and CDR2 SVGAGI. The CDR3 region has the DNA TGTGCCAGCATCGGGGACAGGGGCAATCAGCCCCAGCATTTT. Translation gives CASIGDRGNQPQHF.

The chain joins TRBV5-1 to TRBJ2-2; TRBD1 aligns across 9 bases. The germline CDR1 and CDR2 sequences are SGHRS and YFSETQ. The V segment lost 0 bases and the J segment 5 bases; nucleotides outside the gene matches: 5. The CDR3 is made up of 16 amino acids. CDR3 DNA sequence: TGCGCCAGCAGCTTGGAAATGGGACAGGGAACCGGGGAGCTGTTTTTT. It codes for CASSLEMGQGTGELFF.